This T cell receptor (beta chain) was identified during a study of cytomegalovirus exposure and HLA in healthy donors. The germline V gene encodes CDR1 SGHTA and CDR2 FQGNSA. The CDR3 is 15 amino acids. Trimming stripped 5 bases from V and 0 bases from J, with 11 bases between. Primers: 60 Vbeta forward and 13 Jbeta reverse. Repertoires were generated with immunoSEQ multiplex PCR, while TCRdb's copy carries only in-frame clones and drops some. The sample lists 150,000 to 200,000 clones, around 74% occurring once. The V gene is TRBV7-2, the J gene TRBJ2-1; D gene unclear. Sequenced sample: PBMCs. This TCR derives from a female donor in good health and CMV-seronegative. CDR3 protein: CASSPTSSSYNEQFF. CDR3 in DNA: TGTGCCAGCAGCCCCACATCAAGCTCCTACAATGAGCAGTTCTTC.